This T cell receptor beta chain was obtained from a study of radiation and T cells in renal cell carcinoma. The ends lost 10 bases at V and 2 bases at J; junction bases unmatched: 19. CDR1 is SGHVS and CDR2 is FQNEAQ in the germline V gene. The CDR3 has 19 amino acids. This clone was seen a single time. Measured with immunoSEQ multiplex PCR; TCRdb has only the in-frame clones, and not every one. This table holds roughly 10,000 clones, 58% found once. Treatment defined: treatment-naive control, cytoreductive nephrectomy. This clonotype was sampled from a man in his forties with renal cell carcinoma. This chain uses TRBV7-8 with TRBJ2-3; the match to TRBD2 covers 12 bases. The material was tumor tissue, obtained from a patient whose treatment was nephrectomy without radiotherapy. The CDR3: CATREPPSGREGPTDTQYF. For the CDR3, the DNA is TGTGCCACCCGAGAACCTCCTAGCGGGAGGGAGGGACCCACAGATACGCAGTATTTT.